This TCR beta chain was profiled in a study of early T cells in non-severe SARS-CoV-2 infection. Study overall: Unsorted whole-blood RNA was sequenced in bulk, leaving chains unpaired. Study-level findings and limits: VDJdb matching skewed toward anti-spike CD8 responses, missing private and CD4 specificities.

There are 14 residues in the CDR3. The germline V gene encodes CDR1 SQVTM and CDR2 ANQGSEA. As part of library construction, unique molecular identifiers were attached to individual cDNA molecules. Each CDR3 protein is one row after TCRdb ran MiXCR on the 5' RACE reads. The sample shows tens of thousands of distinct CDR3 sequences, 3.5% to 4.5% of them seen only once. This clonotype was recorded at least ten times. What it binds is not known. The sequencing input was whole blood. The receptor comes from an adult who was a healthcare worker with PCR-confirmed SARS-CoV-2 infection or an uninfected control (not recorded which). This chain joins TRBV29-1 and TRBJ1-2, with TRBD1 matching over 7 bases. CDR3 nucleotide sequence: TGCAGGCGAGAGCTCGCAGGGGGTGACTATGGCTACACCTTC. This translates into CRRELAGGDYGYTF.